This TCR beta chain was observed in a study of brain metastases from non-small cell lung cancer. In regard to this clone: Its antigen is unknown.

TCRdb keeps only in-frame clones here, not all; method: immunoSEQ multiplex PCR. Among about 6,000 clones listed, roughly 80% were seen once. Study outcomes and limitations: In 50% to 80% of brain metastases, T-cell clones were expanded compared with matched primary tumors. TCR repertoires overlapped largely between brain metastases and matched primaries. Fewer infiltrating T cells were found in brain metastases than primaries.

Sequencing was done on a sample of primary lung tumor tissue. The clonotype originates from a donor at least 40 years old with non-small cell lung cancer.

The CDR3 sequence is CASGTNTEAFF. The CDR3 bases are TGTGCCAGCGGAACGAACACTGAAGCTTTCTTT. V is TRBV28 and J is TRBJ1-1; no clear D gene. The CDR3 consists of 11 residues. The V end was cut by 8 bases, the J end by 1 base, with 5 bases between. Germline V lookup: CDR1 MDHEN, CDR2 SYDVKM.